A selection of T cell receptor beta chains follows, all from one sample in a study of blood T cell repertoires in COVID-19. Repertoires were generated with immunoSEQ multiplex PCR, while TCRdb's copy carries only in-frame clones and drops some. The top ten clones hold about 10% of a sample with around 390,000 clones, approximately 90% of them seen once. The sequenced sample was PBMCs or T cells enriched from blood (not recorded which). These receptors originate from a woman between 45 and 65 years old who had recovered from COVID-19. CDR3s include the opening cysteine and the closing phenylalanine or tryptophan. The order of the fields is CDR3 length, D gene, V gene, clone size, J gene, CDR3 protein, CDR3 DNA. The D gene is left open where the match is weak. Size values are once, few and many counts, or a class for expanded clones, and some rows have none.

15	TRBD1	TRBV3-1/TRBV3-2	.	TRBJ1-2	CASSQTQGGAYGYTF	TGTGCCAGCAGTCAAACCCAGGGGGGAGCCTATGGCTACACCTTC
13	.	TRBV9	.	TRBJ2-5	CASSDRYQETQYF	TGTGCCAGCAGTGACAGGTACCAAGAGACCCAGTACTTC
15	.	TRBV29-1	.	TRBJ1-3	CSVGVGTSSGNTIYF	TGCAGCGTTGGCGTCGGGACAAGCTCTGGAAACACCATATATTTT
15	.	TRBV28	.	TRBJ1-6	CASSLGGRVDSPLHF	TGTGCCAGCAGTTTGGGTGGCAGGGTGGATTCACCCCTCCACTTT
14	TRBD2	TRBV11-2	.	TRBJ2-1	CASSRAGDYNEQFF	TGTGCCAGCAGCCGAGCGGGGGATTACAATGAGCAGTTCTTC
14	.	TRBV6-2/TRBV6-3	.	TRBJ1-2	CASSYDDRFNGYTF	TGTGCCAGCAGTTACGACGACAGGTTCAATGGCTACACCTTC
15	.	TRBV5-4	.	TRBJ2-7	CASSPTGGASYEQYF	TGTGCCAGCAGCCCTACCGGAGGAGCCTCCTACGAGCAGTACTTC
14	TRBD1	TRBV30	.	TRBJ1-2	CAWNRDRGRAGYTF	TGTGCCTGGAATCGGGACAGGGGGCGGGCTGGCTACACCTTC
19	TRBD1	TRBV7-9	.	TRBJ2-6	CASSLAPGTGGTGANVLTF	TGTGCCAGCAGCTTAGCACCCGGGACAGGGGGTACTGGGGCCAACGTCCTGACTTTC
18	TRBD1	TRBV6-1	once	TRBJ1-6	CASSERQGSLYRYSPLHF	TGTGCCAGCAGTGAACGACAGGGATCCCTCTATCGGTATTCACCCCTCCACTTT
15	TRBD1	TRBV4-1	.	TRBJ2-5	CASSQNPGQGATQYF	TGCGCCAGCAGCCAGAATCCGGGACAGGGAGCGACCCAGTACTTC
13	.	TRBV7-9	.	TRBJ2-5	CASSRQSQETQYF	TGTGCCAGCAGCCGACAGAGCCAAGAGACCCAGTACTTC
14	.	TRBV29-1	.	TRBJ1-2	CSVEEGTGLSGYTF	TGCAGCGTTGAAGAGGGTACGGGACTCTCTGGCTACACCTTC
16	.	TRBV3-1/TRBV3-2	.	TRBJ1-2	CASSQWLPSEEDGYTF	TGTGCCAGCAGCCAATGGTTACCCTCCGAGGAAGATGGCTACACCTTC
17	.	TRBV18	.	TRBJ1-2	CASSPVYENRGGPGYTF	TGTGCCAGCTCACCGGTGTATGAAAATCGGGGGGGTCCGGGCTACACCTTC
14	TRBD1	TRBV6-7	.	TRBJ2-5	CASSPRDRQETQYF	TGTGCCAGCAGTCCCCGGGACAGACAAGAGACCCAGTACTTC
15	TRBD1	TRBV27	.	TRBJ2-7	CASSHRDRQFYEQYF	TGTGCCAGCTCTCACCGGGACAGACAATTCTACGAGCAGTACTTC
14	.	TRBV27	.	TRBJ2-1	CASRTTGTYNEQFF	TGTGCCAGCAGGACGACTGGAACGTACAATGAGCAGTTCTTC
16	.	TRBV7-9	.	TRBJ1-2	CASSHQWDLKGDGYTF	TGTGCCAGCAGCCACCAATGGGATCTTAAGGGGGATGGCTACACCTTC
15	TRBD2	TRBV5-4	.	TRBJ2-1	CASLKPGLASDEQFF	TGTGCCAGCCTGAAACCGGGACTAGCTTCGGATGAGCAGTTCTTC
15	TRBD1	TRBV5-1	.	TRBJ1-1	CASSGAGQVNTEAFF	TGCGCCAGCAGCGGAGCGGGACAGGTCAACACTGAAGCTTTCTTT
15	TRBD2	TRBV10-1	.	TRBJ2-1	CASSTHGQGGHEQFF	TGCGCCAGCAGTACCCACGGGCAGGGAGGGCATGAGCAGTTCTTC
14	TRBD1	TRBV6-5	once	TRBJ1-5	CASAGTGSIQPQHF	TGTGCCAGCGCGGGGACAGGGTCGATTCAGCCCCAGCATTTT
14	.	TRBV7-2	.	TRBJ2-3	CASSQAPSADTQYF	TGTGCCAGCAGCCAGGCCCCCTCAGCAGATACGCAGTATTTT
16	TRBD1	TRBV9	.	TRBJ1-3	CASSVRDRASGNTIYF	TGTGCCAGCAGCGTGCGGGACAGGGCATCCGGAAACACCATATATTTT
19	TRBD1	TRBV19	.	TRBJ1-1	CASISITGVPTPGNTEAFF	TGTGCCAGTATTTCAATCACAGGGGTGCCAACACCGGGGAACACTGAAGCTTTCTTT
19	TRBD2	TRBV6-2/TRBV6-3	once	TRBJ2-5	CASSYSIRLAGPQGETQYF	TGTGCCAGCAGTTACTCGATTAGGCTAGCGGGTCCCCAGGGGGAGACCCAGTACTTC
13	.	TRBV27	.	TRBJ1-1	CASRENVDTEAFF	TGTGCCAGCAGGGAGAACGTAGACACTGAAGCTTTCTTT